Here is one T cell receptor beta chain with its context. Antigen unknown. The table came from immunoSEQ multiplex PCR; TCRdb's copy has only in-frame clones and leaves some out. Among about 82,000 clones listed, under 95% were seen once. From germline, CDR1 is MNHNS and CDR2 SASEGT. The CDR3 is 15 residues long. V dropped 5 bases and J dropped 5 bases, with 19 bases sitting between them. This specimen belongs to a study of graft-versus-host responses after intestinal transplantation. Overall study context: Recipients had transplants, and these were multivisceral, liver-intestinal, or isolated intestinal.

The sequencing here drew on unstimulated CD4+ T cells sorted from spleen or lymph node cells, taken before transplant. The TCR sequence derives from a human donor who was the organ donor for an intestinal transplant. The chain couples TRBV6-1 to TRBJ2-7; maybe TRBD2 (7 bases). CDR3 residues: CASSPLGGADHEQYF. CDR3 DNA sequence: TGTGCCAGCAGTCCTCTAGGGGGGGCTGACCACGAGCAGTACTTC.